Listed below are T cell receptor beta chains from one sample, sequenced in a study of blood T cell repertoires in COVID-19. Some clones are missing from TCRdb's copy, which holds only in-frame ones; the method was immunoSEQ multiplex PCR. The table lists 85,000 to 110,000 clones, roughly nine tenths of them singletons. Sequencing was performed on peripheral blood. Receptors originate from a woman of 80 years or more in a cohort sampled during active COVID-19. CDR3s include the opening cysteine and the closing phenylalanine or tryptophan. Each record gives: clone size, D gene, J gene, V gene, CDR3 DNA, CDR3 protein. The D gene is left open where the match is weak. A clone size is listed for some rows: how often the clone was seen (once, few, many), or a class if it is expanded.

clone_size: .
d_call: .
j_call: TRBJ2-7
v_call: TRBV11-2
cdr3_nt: TGTGCCAGCAGCTTAACCACGGGCGAGCAGTACTTC
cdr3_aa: CASSLTTGEQYF

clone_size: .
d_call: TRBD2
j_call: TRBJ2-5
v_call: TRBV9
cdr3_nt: TGTGCCAGCAGCGTAGTAGCGGGGGAGACCCAGTACTTC
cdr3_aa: CASSVVAGETQYF

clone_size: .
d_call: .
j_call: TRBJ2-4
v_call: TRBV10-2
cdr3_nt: TGCGCCAGCAGTGAGAGGGGGATGGCCAAAAACATTCAGTACTTC
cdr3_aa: CASSERGMAKNIQYF

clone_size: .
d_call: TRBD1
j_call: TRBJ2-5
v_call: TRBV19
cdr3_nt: TGTGCCAGTAGTCCGGGACAGGGGAGGGAGACCCAGTACTTC
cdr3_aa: CASSPGQGRETQYF

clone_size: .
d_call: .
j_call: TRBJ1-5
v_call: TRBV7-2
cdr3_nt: TGTGCCAGCAGCTCCTGGGCCAATCAGCCCCAGCATTTT
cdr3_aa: CASSSWANQPQHF

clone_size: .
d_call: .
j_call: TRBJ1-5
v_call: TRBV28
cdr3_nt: TGTGCCAGCAGTTTAGTGCAGGGGCATCAGCCCCAGCATTTT
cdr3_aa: CASSLVQGHQPQHF

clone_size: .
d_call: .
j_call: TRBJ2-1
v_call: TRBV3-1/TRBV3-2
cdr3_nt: TGTGCCAGCAGCCCCGACAGATACAATGAGCAGTTCTTC
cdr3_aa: CASSPDRYNEQFF

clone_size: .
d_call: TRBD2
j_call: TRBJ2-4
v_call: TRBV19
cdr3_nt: TGTGCCAGTAGTACCCACGGGACTACGGAAAACATTCAGTACTTC
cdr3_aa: CASSTHGTTENIQYF

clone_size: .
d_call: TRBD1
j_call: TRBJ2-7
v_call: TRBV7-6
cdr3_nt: TGTGCCAGCAGTAGGTGGGTACAGGGGACCGAGCAGTACTTC
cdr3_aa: CASSRWVQGTEQYF

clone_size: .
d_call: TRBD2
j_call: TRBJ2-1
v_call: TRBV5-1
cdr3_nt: TGCGCCAGCACCCAGACTAGCGGGAGTTTCAATGAGCAGTTCTTC
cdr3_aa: CASTQTSGSFNEQFF

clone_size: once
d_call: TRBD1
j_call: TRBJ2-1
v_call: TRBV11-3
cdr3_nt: TGTGCCAGCAGCAGCACAGGGGTCAATGAGCAGTTCTTC
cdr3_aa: CASSSTGVNEQFF

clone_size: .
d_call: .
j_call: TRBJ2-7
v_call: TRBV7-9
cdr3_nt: TGTGCCAGCAGCTTAGGTATCCCCTACGAGCAGTACTTC
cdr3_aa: CASSLGIPYEQYF

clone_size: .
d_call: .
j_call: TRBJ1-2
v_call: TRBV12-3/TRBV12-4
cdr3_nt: TGTGCCAGCAGTCAGAACTATGGCTACACCTTC
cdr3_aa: CASSQNYGYTF

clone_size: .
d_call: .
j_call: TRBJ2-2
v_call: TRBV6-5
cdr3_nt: TGTGCCAGCAGTCCACTTACAGGGATCGGGGAGCTGTTTTTT
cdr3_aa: CASSPLTGIGELFF

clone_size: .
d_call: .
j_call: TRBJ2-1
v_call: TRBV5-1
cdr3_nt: TGCGCCAGTAACGGCCGGGGGGCTGCCTACAATGAGCAGTTCTTC
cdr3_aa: CASNGRGAAYNEQFF

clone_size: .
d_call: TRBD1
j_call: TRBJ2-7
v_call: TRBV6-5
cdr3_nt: TGTGCCAGCAGTTACGGGAGACAGGGGTACGAGCAGTACTTC
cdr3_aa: CASSYGRQGYEQYF

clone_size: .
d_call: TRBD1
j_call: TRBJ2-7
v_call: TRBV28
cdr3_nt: TGTGCCAGCGGACAGGCGTACGAGCAGTACTTC
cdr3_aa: CASGQAYEQYF

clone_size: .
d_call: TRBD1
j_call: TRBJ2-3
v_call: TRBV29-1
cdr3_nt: TGCAGCGGGGGACAGGAGACAGATACGCAGTATTTT
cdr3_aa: CSGGQETDTQYF

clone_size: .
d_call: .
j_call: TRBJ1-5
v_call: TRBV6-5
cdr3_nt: TGTGCCAGCACAGGGACAATTAGGCAGCCCCAGCATTTT
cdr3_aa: CASTGTIRQPQHF

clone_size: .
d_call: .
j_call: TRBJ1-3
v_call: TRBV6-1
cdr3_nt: TGTGCCAGCAGTGAAACGTGGCAGCCGTCGGGAGGAAACACCATATATTTT
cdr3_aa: CASSETWQPSGGNTIYF

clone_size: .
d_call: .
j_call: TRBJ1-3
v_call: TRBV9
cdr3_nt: TGTGCCAGCGCATTCTCCGGGGGTTCGACTGGAAACACCATATATTTT
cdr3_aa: CASAFSGGSTGNTIYF

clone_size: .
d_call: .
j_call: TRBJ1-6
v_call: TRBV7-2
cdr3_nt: TGTGCCAGCAGAGAGGCCGATAATTCACCCCTCCACTTT
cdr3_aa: CASREADNSPLHF

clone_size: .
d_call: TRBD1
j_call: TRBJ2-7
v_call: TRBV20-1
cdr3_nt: TGCAGTGCTAGTACAGGGGTGCCCTACGAGCAGTACTTC
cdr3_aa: CSASTGVPYEQYF

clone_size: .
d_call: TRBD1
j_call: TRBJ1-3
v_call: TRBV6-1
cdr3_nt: TGTGCCAGCAGTGAACCGGGACAGGCTTTGCACACCATATATTTT
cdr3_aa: CASSEPGQALHTIYF

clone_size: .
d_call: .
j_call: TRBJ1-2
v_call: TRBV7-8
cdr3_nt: TGTGCCAGCAGCTTATCGGCAGGGTTGGTTCTGGATAACTATGGCTACACCTTC
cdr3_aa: CASSLSAGLVLDNYGYTF

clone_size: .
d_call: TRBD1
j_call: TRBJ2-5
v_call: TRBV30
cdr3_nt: TGTGCCTGGGCAGGGGGCAGGGAGACCCAGTACTTC
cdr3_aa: CAWAGGRETQYF

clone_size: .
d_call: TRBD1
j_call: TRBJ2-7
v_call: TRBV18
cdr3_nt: TGTGCCAGCTCACGAACGGGACAGGGGGCACGAGAGGAGCAGTACTTC
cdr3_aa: CASSRTGQGAREEQYF

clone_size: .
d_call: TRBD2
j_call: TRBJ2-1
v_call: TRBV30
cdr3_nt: TGTGCCTGGGCCGGGACTAGCTTCTATGAGCAGTTCTTC
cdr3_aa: CAWAGTSFYEQFF

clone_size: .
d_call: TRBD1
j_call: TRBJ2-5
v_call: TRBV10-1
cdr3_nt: TGCGCCAGCAGTGACCCGGGACAGGCCCCGAGGGAGACCCAGTACTTC
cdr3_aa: CASSDPGQAPRETQYF

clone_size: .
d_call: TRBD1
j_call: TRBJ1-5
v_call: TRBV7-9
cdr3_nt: TGTGCCAGCAGCTGGGGCGGAGGGGGCGCAAGCCAGCCCCAGCATTTT
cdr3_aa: CASSWGGGGASQPQHF

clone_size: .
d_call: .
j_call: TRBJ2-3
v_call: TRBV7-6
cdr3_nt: TGTGCCAGCAGCTTAGAGGGCCTGCCGGGACAATTTAGGACAGATACGCAGTATTTT
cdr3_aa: CASSLEGLPGQFRTDTQYF

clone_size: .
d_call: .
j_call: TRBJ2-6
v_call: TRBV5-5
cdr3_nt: TGTGCCAGCAGCCCCAGCGATCGGGAATTCGGGGCCAACGTCCTGACTTTC
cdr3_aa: CASSPSDREFGANVLTF

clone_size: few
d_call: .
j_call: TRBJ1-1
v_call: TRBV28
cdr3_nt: TGTGCCAGCAGGCCCCCAATGGGGGGATTGACTGAAGCTTTCTTT
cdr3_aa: CASRPPMGGLTEAFF

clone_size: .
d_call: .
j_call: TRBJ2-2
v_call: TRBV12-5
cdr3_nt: TGTGCTAGTGGCCAGGGTACCGGGGAGCTGTTTTTT
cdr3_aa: CASGQGTGELFF

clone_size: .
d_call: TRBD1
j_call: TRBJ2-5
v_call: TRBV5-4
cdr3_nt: TGTGCCAGCAGCAAAGGACCGGGACAGGTGTCGGTGTGGGAGACCCAGTACTTC
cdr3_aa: CASSKGPGQVSVWETQYF

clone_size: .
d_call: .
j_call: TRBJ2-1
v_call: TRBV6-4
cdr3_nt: TGTGCCAGCAGTGAGGTGCGGGACTATGAGCAGTTCTTC
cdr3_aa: CASSEVRDYEQFF

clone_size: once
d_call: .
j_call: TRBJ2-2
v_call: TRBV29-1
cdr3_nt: TGCAGCGTTGGGGGGGCGAACACCGGGGAGCTGTTTTTT
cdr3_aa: CSVGGANTGELFF

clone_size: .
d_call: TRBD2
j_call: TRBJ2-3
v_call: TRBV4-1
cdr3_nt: TGCGCCAGCAGCCAAGGGCTAGCGGGAGGGGGAACTAGCACAGATACGCAGTATTTT
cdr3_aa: CASSQGLAGGGTSTDTQYF

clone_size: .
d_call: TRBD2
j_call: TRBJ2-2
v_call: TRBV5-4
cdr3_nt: TGTGCCAGCAGTAGTAGCGGGAGGATGTTGGCCGGGGAGCTGTTTTTT
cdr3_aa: CASSSSGRMLAGELFF

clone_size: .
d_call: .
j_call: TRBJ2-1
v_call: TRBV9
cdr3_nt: TGTGCCAGCAGCGTCCTAAGCGGGCAGAGCTCCTACAATGAGCAGTTCTTC
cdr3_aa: CASSVLSGQSSYNEQFF

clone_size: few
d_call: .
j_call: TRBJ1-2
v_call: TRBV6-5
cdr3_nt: TGTGCCAGCAGAAGTATCCGGGAAGGCTACACCTTC
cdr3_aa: CASRSIREGYTF

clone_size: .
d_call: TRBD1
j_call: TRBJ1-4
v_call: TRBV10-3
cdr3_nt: TGTGCCATCAGTGACGAAGGACAGGGGGAAAAACTGTTTTTT
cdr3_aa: CAISDEGQGEKLFF

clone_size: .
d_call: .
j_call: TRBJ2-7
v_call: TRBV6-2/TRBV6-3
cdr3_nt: TGTGCCAGCAGTTACGCAGGACTTACCTACGAGCAGTACTTC
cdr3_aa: CASSYAGLTYEQYF

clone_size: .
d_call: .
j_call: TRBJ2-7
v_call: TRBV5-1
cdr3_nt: TGCGCCAGCAGCCCGGGGGACGGATCCTACGAGCAGTACTTC
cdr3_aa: CASSPGDGSYEQYF

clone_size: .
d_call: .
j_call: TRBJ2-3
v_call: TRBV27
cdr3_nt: TGTGCCAGCAGTTTATTGGGTCCCGGGGCAGATACGCAGTATTTT
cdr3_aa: CASSLLGPGADTQYF

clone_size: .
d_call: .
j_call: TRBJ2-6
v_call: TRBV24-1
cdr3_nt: TGTGCCACCAGTGACGTCAGACAGGAAACCTCTGGAGGGGCCAACGTCCTGACTTTC
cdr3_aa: CATSDVRQETSGGANVLTF

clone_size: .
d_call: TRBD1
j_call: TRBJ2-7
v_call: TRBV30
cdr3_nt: TGTGCCTGGAACAGGGGGCAAATCCCCTACGAGCAGTACTTC
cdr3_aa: CAWNRGQIPYEQYF

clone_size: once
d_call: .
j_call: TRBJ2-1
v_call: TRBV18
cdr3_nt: TGTGCCAGCTCACCGGACATAGGAGTTGAGCAGTTCTTC
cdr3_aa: CASSPDIGVEQFF

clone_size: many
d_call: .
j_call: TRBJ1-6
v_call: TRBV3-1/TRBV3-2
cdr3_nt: TGTGCCAGCAGCCAAGATTTAGTCCTAGCGAGCTCCTATAATTCACCCCTCCACTTT
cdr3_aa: CASSQDLVLASSYNSPLHF

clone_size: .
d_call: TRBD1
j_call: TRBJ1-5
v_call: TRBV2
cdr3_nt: TGTGCCAGCAGTACCGGACAGGGGACCCAGCCCCAGCATTTT
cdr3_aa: CASSTGQGTQPQHF

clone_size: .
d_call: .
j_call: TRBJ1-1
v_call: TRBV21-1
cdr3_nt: TGTGCCAGCAGCAAAGACTCAAACAGGAGAGGACCTGAAGCTTTCTTT
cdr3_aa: CASSKDSNRRGPEAFF

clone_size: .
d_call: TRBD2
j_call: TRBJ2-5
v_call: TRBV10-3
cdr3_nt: TGTGCCGCAACCTCAGGGACTAGCGGGGGAGAACAAGAGACCCAGTACTTC
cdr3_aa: CAATSGTSGGEQETQYF